Following are 26 T cell receptor beta chains from one sample sequenced in a study of T-cell reconstitution after alpha-beta-depleted transplantation in children. For TCRbeta, the library was prepared with unique molecular identifiers. TCRdb recomputed calls from the PCR reads with MiXCR, one row per CDR3 protein. The top ten clones hold about half of a sample with 60,000 to 100,000 distinct CDR3 sequences, approximately 18% of them seen once. The sample was PBMCs, mostly from graft donor cells, taken 360 days after TCRalphabeta/CD19-depleted stem cell transplant. Every receptor here comes from a male patient aged 2-15 years who had a stem cell transplant for acute lymphoblastic leukemia, so the T cells may come from the graft donor.

The CDR3 spells CASSRGGAGVLDEETQYF. CDR3 DNA sequence: TGTGCCAGCAGCAGGGGGGGAGCGGGAGTCTTGGACGAAGAGACCCAGTACTTC. This chain connects TRBV2 to TRBJ2-5; a weak D match, TRBD2 (8 bases). The CDR3 has 18 amino acids. V lost 6 bases and J lost 3, with 26 bases in between. CDR1 is SNHLY and CDR2 is FYNNEI in the germline V gene.

The V gene is TRBV6-2 or TRBV6-3, the J gene TRBJ1-1; D gene unclear. With 1 base removed from V and 1 base from J, the gap between germline ends came to 7 bases. The CDR3 extends over 14 amino acids. Germline assignment: CDR1 MNHEY and CDR2 SVGEGT. The CDR3 sequence: CASSYLWRNTEAFF. The CDR3 DNA is TGTGCCAGCAGTTACTTGTGGCGGAACACTGAAGCTTTCTTT.

The chain has TRBV7-9 and TRBJ2-1; no firm D call. Germline-derived CDR1 and CDR2 are SEHNR and FQNEAQ (reference sequence). The CDR3 contains 13 residues. Trimming left V 1 base short and J 6 bases short, with 7 bases between. The CDR3 loop is CASSLGGPNEQFF. CDR3 sequence (DNA): TGTGCCAGCAGCTTAGGAGGCCCCAATGAGCAGTTCTTC.

The chain is built from TRBV11-2 and TRBJ2-1; 11 bases line up with TRBD2. Germline V gives CDR1 SGHAT, CDR2 FQNNGV. The CDR3 runs to 16 residues. J was trimmed by 3 bases and V by 4 bases; bases with no gene match: 5. Here the CDR3 reads CASSSLGLADYNEQFF. CDR3 bases: TGTGCCAGCAGCTCATTGGGACTAGCGGACTACAATGAGCAGTTCTTC.

The rearrangement uses TRBV5-6 and TRBJ2-5; maybe TRBD2 (6 bases). Trimming shortened V by 1 base and J by 7 bases, and 20 bases separated the two germline ends. The CDR3 is made up of 16 amino acids. Germline loops: CDR1 SGHDT, CDR2 YYEEEE. The CDR3 loop is CASSLKAARRGGTQYF. For the CDR3, the DNA is TGTGCCAGCAGCTTGAAAGCGGCCCGGAGGGGAGGGACCCAGTACTTC.

The chain couples TRBV3-1 to TRBJ2-1, with 12 bases fitting TRBD2. The junction had 6 bases not matched to a gene; V was cut back by 4 bases and J by 5 bases. The CDR3 is 16 residues long. Germline lookup yields CDR1 LGHDT and CDR2 YNNKEL (reference sequence). The CDR3 region is CASSRLLAGGDNEQFF. In nucleotides, the CDR3 is TGTGCCAGCAGCCGCCTACTAGCGGGAGGTGACAATGAGCAGTTCTTC.

This clonotype was recorded a few times. V gene TRBV29-1 combines with J gene TRBJ2-1; 14 positions agree with TRBD2. This CDR3 is built from 15 residues. The V and J ends lost 6 bases and 4 bases, in that order; junction bases with no gene match: 5. Germline values: CDR1 SQVTM, CDR2 ANQGSEA. The CDR3 region has the DNA TGCAGCGTAGGAAGGACTAGCGGGAGGTACAATGAGCAGTTCTTC. Protein product: CSVGRTSGRYNEQFF.

CDR3 sequence: CASSYGASGNAFSYNEQFF. Written as DNA, the CDR3 is TGTGCCAGCAGTTACGGGGCGAGCGGGAATGCCTTCTCCTACAATGAGCAGTTCTTC. V is TRBV6-2 or TRBV6-3 and J is TRBJ2-1, with 7 bases matching TRBD2. The V segment lost 2 bases and the J segment 0 bases; nucleotides outside the gene matches: 13. The CDR3 runs 19 residues. CDR1 and CDR2 from the germline V gene are MNHEY and SVGEGT.

The V and J genes are TRBV5-1 and TRBJ2-1; 9 positions match TRBD2. The CDR3 runs 19 residues. CDR1 is SGHRS and CDR2 is YFSETQ in the germline V gene. Trimming removed 2 bases from V and 3 bases from J; junction bases left unmatched: 15. The CDR3 reads CASSFGIVPGTSFYNEQFF. CDR3 DNA sequence: TGCGCCAGCAGCTTTGGAATAGTACCAGGGACTAGCTTCTACAATGAGCAGTTCTTC.

V is TRBV11-1 and J is TRBJ2-1; 10 bases align to TRBD2. V shed 5 bases and J 7 bases; nucleotides not matched to a gene: 20. This CDR3 contains 19 residues. CDR1 is SGHAT and CDR2 is FQDESV in the germline V gene (reference sequence). Here the CDR3 DNA reads TGTGCCAGCAGCGCGTTCTCCTTAGCGGGAGGCCACCTGGGGAATGAGCAGTTCTTC. Residues: CASSAFSLAGGHLGNEQFF.

This clonotype was recorded a few times. The chain is built from TRBV20-1 and TRBJ2-5, with 13 bases fitting TRBD2. The V gene end was trimmed by 5 bases and the J gene end by 7 bases; junction bases not matched to a gene: 16. The CDR3 spans 17 residues. Looked up from germline, CDR1 is DFQATT and CDR2 is SNEGSKA (reference sequence). The CDR3 coding sequence is TGCAGTGCTGAGATCTGGACTAGCGGGAGTACTACAGGGACCCAGTACTTC. Its protein product is CSAEIWTSGSTTGTQYF.

This rearrangement joins TRBV4-1 to TRBJ2-7; no definite D call. The V and J ends lost 4 bases and 1 base respectively, with 11 bases between them. Germline V gives CDR1 MGHRA, CDR2 YSYEKL. This CDR3 contains 14 residues. The DNA of the CDR3 is TGCGCCAGCAGCCCCGGGCCTTATTCCTACGAGCAGTACTTC. It yields the protein CASSPGPYSYEQYF.

This clonotype was found a few times. This rearrangement joins TRBV5-1 to TRBJ1-1; D not certain. This CDR3 is built from 13 residues. V lost 0 bases and J 2 bases, leaving 5 bases between the germline ends. Germline CDR1 reads SGHRS; CDR2 reads YFSETQ. The CDR3 is CASSLAANTEAFF. For the CDR3, the DNA is TGCGCCAGCAGCTTGGCGGCAAACACTGAAGCTTTCTTT.

V gene TRBV7-9 combines with J gene TRBJ2-3; D not resolved. Germline V gene sequence: CDR1 SEHNR, CDR2 FQNEAQ (reference sequence). V was shortened by 0 bases and J by 2 bases, with 6 bases between the two germline ends. This CDR3 contains 14 residues. In nucleotides, the CDR3 is TGTGCCAGCAGCTTAGCGGAGTTCACAGATACGCAGTATTTT. It specifies CASSLAEFTDTQYF.

The table lists this clonotype with many counts. The chain carries TRBV20-1 and TRBJ2-3; TRBD2 aligns across 7 bases. Trimming took 0 bases from V and 5 from J; bases not matched to a gene: 8. The CDR3 runs to 15 residues. Germline V gives CDR1 DFQATT, CDR2 SNEGSKA (reference sequence). DNA of the CDR3: TGCAGTGCTAGAGATCTTGCGGGAGAGAGAGATACGCAGTATTTT. It encodes CSARDLAGERDTQYF.

This chain connects TRBV11-3 to TRBJ2-1, with 7 bases identical to TRBD1. The CDR3 runs to 15 residues. V trimming: 5 bases; J trimming: 4 bases; junction bases outside the gene matches: 8. Per germline, CDR1 SGHNT and CDR2 YENEEA. CDR3 sequence reads: CASSVRDSKYNEQFF. Here the CDR3 DNA reads TGTGCCAGCAGCGTCCGGGACAGCAAATACAATGAGCAGTTCTTC.

The genes are TRBV12-3 or TRBV12-4 and TRBJ2-7, with 9 nucleotides matching TRBD1. With V trimmed by 5 bases and J by 4 bases, 3 bases remained unmatched. The CDR3 totals 13 residues. The CDR3 here is CASSPTGGYEQYF. CDR3 nucleotides: TGTGCCAGCAGTCCGACAGGGGGGTACGAGCAGTACTTC.

This clonotype was observed a handful of times. The gene calls are TRBV5-1 and TRBJ2-1; 7 bases match TRBD1. The J segment lost 1 base and the V segment lost 0 bases, leaving 10 bases of the junction unmatched. Germline CDR1 and CDR2: SGHRS and YFSETQ. The length of the CDR3 is 18 residues. CDR3 residues: CASSLGGKTGMSYNEQFF. CDR3 nucleotide sequence: TGCGCCAGCAGCTTGGGGGGAAAGACAGGGATGTCCTACAATGAGCAGTTCTTC.

This clonotype was seen a handful of times. The chain uses TRBV20-1 and TRBJ2-1; 14 nucleotides agree with TRBD2. The germline V gene has CDR1 DFQATT and CDR2 SNEGSKA (reference sequence). The CDR3 spans 15 residues. V shed 5 bases, J shed 7 bases, and the junction held 7 bases outside the gene matches. CDR3 amino acids: CSAAPGLAGVNEQFF. The CDR3 region has the DNA TGCAGTGCTGCCCCGGGACTAGCGGGAGTAAATGAGCAGTTCTTC.

The genes are TRBV5-1 and TRBJ2-1; D is perhaps TRBD1 (6 bases). Per the germline V gene, CDR1 is SGHRS and CDR2 is YFSETQ. With 4 bases removed from V and 5 bases from J, the gap between germline ends came to 16 bases. The CDR3 is 15 amino acids. CDR3 residues: CASSELRGGNNEQFF. The CDR3 region has the DNA TGCGCCAGCAGCGAACTCAGGGGTGGGAACAATGAGCAGTTCTTC.

V usage is TRBV9 and J usage is TRBJ2-6, with TRBD2 matching 10 bases. Germline CDR1 is SGDLS and CDR2 is YYNGEE. The junction had 8 bases not matched to a gene; V was cut back by 1 base and J by 4 bases. This CDR3 spans 18 amino acids. CDR3 sequence: CASSVLASGSSGANVLTF. CDR3 DNA sequence: TGTGCCAGCAGCGTACTGGCTAGCGGGAGTTCGGGGGCCAACGTCCTGACTTTC.

The chain links TRBV5-4 to TRBJ2-2, with TRBD2 as a possible D gene (6 bases). V lost 3 bases and J lost 5, with 11 bases in between. This CDR3 spans 14 amino acids. The germline V gene has CDR1 SGHNT and CDR2 YYREEE (reference sequence). Here the CDR3 DNA reads TGTGCCAGCAGCTCCGAGGCGGGGACCGGGGAGCTGTTTTTT. Translating gives CASSSEAGTGELFF.

The CDR3 nucleotides read TGTGCCAGCAGGCAGACAGGGGAGGGTCTAGCTTTCTTT. This sequence encodes CASRQTGEGLAFF. The chain has TRBV2 and TRBJ1-1, with 8 bases fitting TRBD1. Trimming at V came to 6 bases and at J to 10 bases, leaving 10 bases not matched to a gene. The CDR3 consists of 13 residues. Looked up from germline, CDR1 is SNHLY and CDR2 is FYNNEI.

The chain has TRBV4-1 and TRBJ2-7; TRBD2 matches at 7 bases. V was pared by 0 bases and J by 2 bases, with 7 bases of the junction left unmatched. Germline V CDR1 and CDR2: MGHRA, YSYEKL. The CDR3 sequence is 16 residues long. The CDR3 region is CASSQDFRTRAYEQYF. CDR3 bases: TGCGCCAGCAGCCAAGATTTCAGGACTAGAGCCTACGAGCAGTACTTC.

This chain links TRBV12-3 or TRBV12-4 with TRBJ2-3, with 13 bases that match TRBD2. V lost 6 bases and J lost 3; bases outside the gene matches: 3. CDR3 length: 15 residues. The DNA of the CDR3 is TGTGCCAGCAGCTCGGGACTAGCGGGAACAGATACGCAGTATTTT. Its protein product is CASSSGLAGTDTQYF.

This clonotype was detected ten times or more. The V and J genes are TRBV4-1 and TRBJ1-4, with D hard to call. Germline V lookup: CDR1 MGHRA, CDR2 YSYEKL. The V end lost 5 bases, the J end lost 0 bases, and 16 bases lay between the germline ends. This CDR3 contains 17 residues. The CDR3 here is CASSKGPQSATNEKLFF. Written as DNA, the CDR3 is TGCGCCAGCAGCAAAGGGCCACAGAGTGCAACTAATGAAAAACTGTTTTTT.